The present TCR beta chain was sequenced within a study of cytomegalovirus exposure and HLA in healthy donors listed by TCRdb under 2017. Background for the entire study: The 500 to 800 repertoires of the first cohort and the 110 or so validation repertoires were produced on the same platform, according to a later analysis. The study aimed to test whether cataloging public T cell receptors could reveal signatures of past pathogen exposure. Along with the approximately 620-subject first cohort, a separate validation cohort of more than 90 different subjects was used. To predict cytomegalovirus infection status, the study brought together high-throughput TCR immunosequencing, statistical association of individual TCRs with disease status, and machine learning.

On this clone: The antigen this receptor binds is unknown. Qualities for individual bases were not recorded, and no much larger clone is one base off.

What the authors observed across the whole study: While some public TCRs were present in many individuals, most TCR sequences turned up only very rarely across donors. The validation cohort had no HLA typing available for a later analysis, so co-occurrence within that cohort was assessed over all 120 or so repertoires. According to the authors, the approach could potentially be generalized to other disease states and immunological phenotypes. The study listed approximately 150 TCR beta chains as associated with cytomegalovirus. The classifier was reported to diagnose cytomegalovirus status with high specificity and sensitivity in both the original cohort and the validation cohort. Of the cluster scores, roughly 95% were above 0 in a later analysis, which found that TCRs clustered in the first cohort also tended to co-occur in the approximately 130 validation repertoires. In vitro tests confirmed that three of the cytomegalovirus-associated TCR beta chains recognize cytomegalovirus antigens.

From cysteine to phenylalanine, the CDR3 is 15 amino acids long. Only the CDR3 region is kept as DNA, spanning 45 bases read in frame from base 1. Trimming accounts for 1 base at V and 3 bases at J, while the number of junction bases matched to no gene is 3. Per the germline V gene (reference sequence), LNHDA is the CDR1 and SQIVND is the CDR2. Libraries came from the immunoSEQ multiplex PCR assay. In the paper's pipeline: A statistical classification framework was built for diagnosing cytomegalovirus status from the catalog of TCR beta chain sequences. In its TCRdb copy, this immuneACCESS table keeps in-frame sequences only and misses some clones. Where compared with another copy, unresolved V genes explain less than half of these, and the others have no known cause. V, J and clone size derive from that table, while D and trimming were established from the DNA sequence. This sample holds about 170,000 clones; approximately 96% were observed only once. The ten largest clones add up to roughly 0.83% of the sample.

The donors were included in the validation cohort of over a hundred subjects, a group kept apart from the approximately 700-subject first cohort. The TCR was taken from a woman aged 18-29 years in good health and CMV-seronegative. Sequences were obtained from PBMCs. The V and J genes are TRBV19 and TRBJ2-7; the junction holds 10 bases that match TRBD1. The DNA is as follows: TGTGCCAGTAGTATAGGACAGGGGGCTCTCTACGAGCAGTACTTC. Translated, this is CASSIGQGALYEQYF.